The T cell receptor (beta chain) described here comes from a study of blood T cell repertoires in COVID-19. The data were produced by immunoSEQ multiplex PCR, yet TCRdb's version contains in-frame clones alone and is incomplete. The profile shows approximately 89,000 clones, 80% to 95% of them singletons. V shed 0 bases and J shed 1 base, with 6 bases lying between them. Germline V gene data show CDR1 as SGHVS and CDR2 as FQNEAQ. The CDR3 spans 14 residues. The source is a woman aged 55-70 years with active COVID-19. Sequencing was performed on peripheral blood. This chain links TRBV7-8 with TRBJ1-1; no reliable D call. The CDR3 coding sequence is TGTGCCAGCAGCTTAGCCGCCAGGAACACTGAAGCTTTCTTT. It codes for CASSLAARNTEAFF.